The following is a TCR beta chain sequence with its context. These data come from a study of blood T cell repertoires in COVID-19. Germline CDR1 LNHNV, CDR2 YYDKDF (reference sequence). Trimming took off 4 bases at V and 0 bases at J, with 7 bases between the two ends. The CDR3 loop spans 14 amino acids. Data came from immunoSEQ multiplex PCR; TCRdb stores just in-frame clones and leaves some out. The sample shows roughly 200,000 clones, 70% to 90% of them seen only once. Sequenced input: PBMCs or T cells enriched from blood (not recorded which). The clonotype was recovered from a woman aged 40 to 50 in a cohort exposed to, infected with or recovered from COVID-19 (not recorded which). The V gene is TRBV15, the J gene TRBJ2-1; D may be TRBD2 (6 bases). This CDR3 reads CATSTGDSYNEQFF. CDR3 coding DNA: TGTGCCACCAGCACGGGGGACTCCTACAATGAGCAGTTCTTC.